Listed below are T cell receptor beta chains from one sample, sequenced in a study of spatial heterogeneity in lung cancer. MiXCR, applied by TCRdb to the 5' RACE reads, yields one record per CDR3 protein. This table has around 9,200 distinct CDR3 sequences, more than 4.5% appearing once. The input for sequencing was lung tumor tissue, taken at surgery. The origin of the receptors is a female donor with early-stage non-small cell lung cancer. CDR3s include the opening cysteine and the closing phenylalanine or tryptophan. Fields, in order: D gene, J gene, V gene, clone size, CDR3 protein, CDR3 DNA. The D gene is left open where the match is weak. Size is stated for part of the rows, as once, few or many counts, or as a class when the clone is expanded.

d_call: TRBD1; j_call: TRBJ2-5; v_call: TRBV20-1; clone_size: many; cdr3_aa: CSAREYIGTGPIQTQYF; cdr3_nt: TGCAGTGCTAGAGAATATATCGGGACAGGGCCTATACAGACCCAGTACTTC
d_call: TRBD1; j_call: TRBJ2-7; v_call: TRBV9; clone_size: medium-sized; cdr3_aa: CASSVRDSRSVRQYF; cdr3_nt: TGTGCCAGCAGCGTGAGGGACAGCCGGAGTGTGAGGCAGTACTTC
d_call: -; j_call: TRBJ1-6; v_call: TRBV15; clone_size: many; cdr3_aa: CATSRDPDRREPLHF; cdr3_nt: TGTGCCACCAGCAGAGATCCCGATCGCAGGGAGCCCCTCCACTTT
d_call: -; j_call: TRBJ2-5; v_call: TRBV5-8; clone_size: many; cdr3_aa: CASSLRRQLQETQYF; cdr3_nt: TGTGCCAGCAGCTTACGTCGACAGCTTCAAGAGACCCAGTACTTC
d_call: -; j_call: TRBJ1-2; v_call: TRBV27; clone_size: many; cdr3_aa: CASSLNHNYGYTF; cdr3_nt: TGTGCCAGCAGTTTAAATCATAACTATGGCTACACCTTC
d_call: -; j_call: TRBJ1-3; v_call: TRBV7-2; clone_size: medium-sized; cdr3_aa: CASSLAVDSGNTIYF; cdr3_nt: TGTGCCAGCAGCTTAGCGGTAGACTCTGGAAACACCATATATTTT
d_call: -; j_call: TRBJ2-3; v_call: TRBV7-3; clone_size: medium-sized; cdr3_aa: CASSLIPSLTDTQYF; cdr3_nt: TGTGCCAGCAGCTTAATACCATCCCTCACAGATACGCAGTATTTT
d_call: TRBD2; j_call: TRBJ2-1; v_call: TRBV7-8; clone_size: many; cdr3_aa: CASSFGLAGHNEQFF; cdr3_nt: TGTGCCAGCAGCTTTGGGCTAGCGGGGCACAATGAGCAGTTCTTC
d_call: -; j_call: TRBJ1-6; v_call: TRBV20-1; clone_size: few; cdr3_aa: CSASSYSPLHF; cdr3_nt: TGCAGTGCTAGTTCGTATTCACCCCTCCACTTT
d_call: -; j_call: TRBJ2-7; v_call: TRBV10-2; clone_size: medium-sized; cdr3_aa: CASSDRADPYEQYF; cdr3_nt: TGCGCCAGCAGTGACAGGGCTGACCCCTACGAGCAGTACTTC
d_call: -; j_call: TRBJ2-3; v_call: TRBV11-2; clone_size: many; cdr3_aa: CASSFLADTQYF; cdr3_nt: TGTGCCAGCAGCTTCCTCGCAGATACGCAGTATTTT
d_call: TRBD2; j_call: TRBJ2-3; v_call: TRBV7-3; clone_size: many; cdr3_aa: CASSKLAGEADTQYF; cdr3_nt: TGTGCCAGCAGCAAGCTAGCGGGAGAGGCAGATACGCAGTATTTT
d_call: -; j_call: TRBJ2-1; v_call: TRBV10-3; clone_size: many; cdr3_aa: CAIRGQAGGYNEQFF; cdr3_nt: TGTGCCATCAGAGGCCAGGCAGGAGGATACAATGAGCAGTTCTTC
d_call: -; j_call: TRBJ1-2; v_call: TRBV20-1; clone_size: medium-sized; cdr3_aa: CSARDPPRGRGGYTF; cdr3_nt: TGCAGTGCTAGAGACCCCCCCAGGGGACGGGGAGGCTACACCTTC
d_call: -; j_call: TRBJ2-3; v_call: TRBV7-2; clone_size: many; cdr3_aa: CASSPPMEGSTDTQYF; cdr3_nt: TGTGCCAGCAGCCCCCCAATGGAAGGGAGCACAGATACGCAGTATTTT
d_call: -; j_call: TRBJ1-2; v_call: TRBV3-1; clone_size: many; cdr3_aa: CASSQESGGSHGYTF; cdr3_nt: TGTGCCAGCAGCCAAGAAAGTGGGGGGTCCCATGGCTACACCTTC
d_call: -; j_call: TRBJ2-6; v_call: TRBV6-1; clone_size: many; cdr3_aa: CASSEALTGANVLTF; cdr3_nt: TGTGCCAGCAGTGAAGCGCTTACTGGGGCCAACGTCCTGACTTTC
d_call: TRBD1; j_call: TRBJ1-1; v_call: TRBV6-5; clone_size: many; cdr3_aa: CASRRDRNTEAFF; cdr3_nt: TGTGCCAGCCGTCGGGACAGAAACACTGAAGCTTTCTTT
d_call: TRBD1; j_call: TRBJ2-6; v_call: TRBV27; clone_size: many; cdr3_aa: CASSAQGLGANVLTF; cdr3_nt: TGTGCCAGCAGTGCACAGGGGCTTGGGGCCAACGTCCTGACTTTC
d_call: TRBD2; j_call: TRBJ2-1; v_call: TRBV20-1; clone_size: -; cdr3_aa: CSAKEPTSGSRNEQFF; cdr3_nt: TGCAGTGCTAAAGAACCGACTAGCGGGAGCAGGAATGAGCAGTTCTTC
d_call: -; j_call: TRBJ1-1; v_call: TRBV27; clone_size: many; cdr3_aa: CATQSRDGPVEAFF; cdr3_nt: TGTGCCACCCAATCCCGAGACGGACCAGTTGAAGCTTTCTTT
d_call: -; j_call: TRBJ1-2; v_call: TRBV19; clone_size: medium-sized; cdr3_aa: CASSNRDYGYTF; cdr3_nt: TGTGCCAGTAGTAACCGGGACTATGGCTACACCTTC
d_call: -; j_call: TRBJ1-1; v_call: TRBV28; clone_size: many; cdr3_aa: CASSLSQQRVGGTEAFF; cdr3_nt: TGTGCCAGCAGTTTGAGCCAACAAAGGGTGGGGGGGACTGAAGCTTTCTTT
d_call: -; j_call: TRBJ1-6; v_call: TRBV6-5; clone_size: many; cdr3_aa: CASSYSIQTGLNSPLHF; cdr3_nt: TGTGCCAGCAGTTACTCGATTCAAACAGGCCTTAATTCACCCCTCCACTTT
d_call: TRBD1; j_call: TRBJ2-7; v_call: TRBV11-2; clone_size: many; cdr3_aa: CASSLDLLTGEQYF; cdr3_nt: TGTGCCAGCAGCTTAGATCTATTGACAGGGGAGCAGTACTTC
d_call: -; j_call: TRBJ1-2; v_call: TRBV6-6; clone_size: once; cdr3_aa: CACRLAEVYGYTF; cdr3_nt: TGTGCCTGCCGCTTGGCGGAGGTCTATGGCTACACCTTC
d_call: -; j_call: TRBJ1-6; v_call: TRBV5-1; clone_size: medium-sized; cdr3_aa: CASSLDGGLSPLHF; cdr3_nt: TGCGCCAGCAGCTTGGATGGGGGGCTGTCACCCCTCCACTTT
d_call: -; j_call: TRBJ2-2; v_call: TRBV28; clone_size: medium-sized; cdr3_aa: CASNQNRDTTGELFF; cdr3_nt: TGTGCCAGCAACCAAAACAGGGATACCACCGGGGAGCTGTTTTTT
d_call: TRBD2; j_call: TRBJ2-2; v_call: TRBV29-1; clone_size: medium-sized; cdr3_aa: CSVQWLAGATGELFF; cdr3_nt: TGCAGCGTACAGTGGCTAGCGGGAGCCACCGGGGAGCTGTTTTTT
d_call: TRBD2; j_call: TRBJ2-7; v_call: TRBV6-1; clone_size: many; cdr3_aa: CASSELAGWVYEQYF; cdr3_nt: TGTGCCAGCAGTGAGTTAGCGGGATGGGTCTACGAGCAGTACTTC
d_call: -; j_call: TRBJ2-1; v_call: TRBV28; clone_size: medium-sized; cdr3_aa: CASSTTETYNEQFF; cdr3_nt: TGTGCCAGCAGTACTACTGAGACCTACAATGAGCAGTTCTTC
d_call: -; j_call: TRBJ2-3; v_call: TRBV6-2/TRBV6-3; clone_size: medium-sized; cdr3_aa: CASKKGADTQYF; cdr3_nt: TGTGCCAGCAAAAAGGGGGCAGATACGCAGTATTTT
d_call: -; j_call: TRBJ2-7; v_call: TRBV29-1; clone_size: medium-sized; cdr3_aa: CSVVKAMTAPSYEQYF; cdr3_nt: TGCAGCGTTGTAAAGGCCATGACAGCACCCTCCTACGAGCAGTACTTC
d_call: -; j_call: TRBJ2-5; v_call: TRBV6-5; clone_size: many; cdr3_aa: CASSQGVAGTQYF; cdr3_nt: TGTGCCAGCAGTCAAGGGGTAGCAGGGACCCAGTACTTC
d_call: -; j_call: TRBJ2-1; v_call: TRBV5-6; clone_size: many; cdr3_aa: CASSLGGSYNEQFF; cdr3_nt: TGTGCCAGCAGCTTGGGAGGCAGCTACAATGAGCAGTTCTTC
d_call: -; j_call: TRBJ2-2; v_call: TRBV28; clone_size: many; cdr3_aa: CASIHPGQNTGELFF; cdr3_nt: TGTGCCAGCATTCACCCGGGACAGAACACCGGGGAGCTGTTTTTT
d_call: -; j_call: TRBJ1-2; v_call: TRBV10-2; clone_size: many; cdr3_aa: CASSEPHGYTF; cdr3_nt: TGCGCCAGCAGTGAGCCCCATGGCTACACCTTC
d_call: TRBD1; j_call: TRBJ2-3; v_call: TRBV24-1; clone_size: once; cdr3_aa: CATSDRQGIITDTQYF; cdr3_nt: TGTGCCACCAGTGATCGACAGGGGATTATCACAGATACGCAGTATTTT
d_call: -; j_call: TRBJ2-1; v_call: TRBV7-9; clone_size: few; cdr3_aa: CASSLGGQGYEQFF; cdr3_nt: TGTGCCAGCAGCTTAGGGGGACAAGGCTATGAGCAGTTCTTC
d_call: -; j_call: TRBJ1-1; v_call: TRBV4-1; clone_size: -; cdr3_aa: CESSKGLGMNTEAFF; cdr3_nt: TGCGAAAGCAGCAAGGGCTTGGGGATGAACACTGAAGCTTTCTTT
d_call: -; j_call: TRBJ1-2; v_call: TRBV6-2/TRBV6-3; clone_size: medium-sized; cdr3_aa: CASSPRGEGRRNYGYTF; cdr3_nt: TGTGCCAGCAGTCCCCGGGGAGAAGGACGGAGGAACTATGGCTACACCTTC